This is a list of T cell receptor beta chains from one sample in a study of response to subunit inactivated influenza vaccine. TCRdb redid the calling of the RT-PCR reads with MiXCR, one entry per CDR3 protein. Of 860,000 or so distinct CDR3 sequences listed, 21% are singletons. The specimen comprised PBMCs from blood, sampled more than 4 days after vaccination. These receptors were obtained from a man between 45 and 60 years old who received an inactivated influenza vaccine. The conserved cysteine and the conserved F or W are not part of the CDR3 here. Not every row has a clone size; where given, it reads once, few, many or a size class.

length	V	J	size	CDR3
13	TRBV11-2	TRBJ1-2	-	ASSLGPDGYYGYT
14	TRBV18	TRBJ1-1	-	ASSSGQGAYSGEAF
13	TRBV7-9	TRBJ2-1	-	ASSPRGTGYNEQF
13	TRBV20-1	TRBJ2-3	-	SASSSMVKVDTQY
14	TRBV20-1	TRBJ2-3	-	SARVVLPSPTDTQY
13	TRBV15	TRBJ1-6	-	ATSRTGTGNSPLH
12	TRBV10-3	TRBJ1-2	-	AISESNVHGGYT
15	TRBV27	TRBJ2-3	-	ASSLFGGDGGTDTQY
14	TRBV14	TRBJ2-1	-	ASSHRPAGVLGEQF
15	TRBV3-1	TRBJ2-3	-	ASSQVVASGGADTQY
13	TRBV29-1	TRBJ2-3	few	SAQGLGGSTDTQY